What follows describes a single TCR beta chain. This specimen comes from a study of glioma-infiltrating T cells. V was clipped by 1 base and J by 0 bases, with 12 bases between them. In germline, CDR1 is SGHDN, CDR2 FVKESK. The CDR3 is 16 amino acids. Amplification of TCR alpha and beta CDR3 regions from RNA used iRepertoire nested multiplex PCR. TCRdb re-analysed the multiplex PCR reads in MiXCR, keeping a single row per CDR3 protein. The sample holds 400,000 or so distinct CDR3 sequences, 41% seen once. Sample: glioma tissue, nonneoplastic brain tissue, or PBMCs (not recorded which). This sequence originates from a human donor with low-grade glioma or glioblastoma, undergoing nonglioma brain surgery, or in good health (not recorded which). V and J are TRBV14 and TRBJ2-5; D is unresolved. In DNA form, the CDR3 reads TGTGCCAGCAGCCAAGTAACCGTTGGGTACCAAGAGACCCAGTACTTC. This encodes CASSQVTVGYQETQYF.